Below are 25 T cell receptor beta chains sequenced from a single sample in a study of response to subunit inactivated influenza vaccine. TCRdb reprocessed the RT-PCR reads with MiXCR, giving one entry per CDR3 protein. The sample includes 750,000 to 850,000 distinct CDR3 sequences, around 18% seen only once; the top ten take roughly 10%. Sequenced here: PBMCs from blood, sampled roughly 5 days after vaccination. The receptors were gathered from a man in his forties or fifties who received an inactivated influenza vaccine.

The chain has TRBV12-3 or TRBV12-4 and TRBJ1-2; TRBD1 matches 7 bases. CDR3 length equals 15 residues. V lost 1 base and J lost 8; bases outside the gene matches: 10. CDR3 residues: CASSLETVRGWGYTF. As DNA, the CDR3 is TGTGCCAGCAGTTTAGAAACGGTCAGGGGGTGGGGCTACACCTTC.

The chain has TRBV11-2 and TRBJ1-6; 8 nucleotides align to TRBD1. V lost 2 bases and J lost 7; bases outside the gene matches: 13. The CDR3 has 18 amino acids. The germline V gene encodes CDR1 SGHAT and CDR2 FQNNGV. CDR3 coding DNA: TGTGCCAGCAGCTTAAGCAGGGGGCTCATGAACCGAAATTCACCCCTCCACTTT. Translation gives CASSLSRGLMNRNSPLHF.

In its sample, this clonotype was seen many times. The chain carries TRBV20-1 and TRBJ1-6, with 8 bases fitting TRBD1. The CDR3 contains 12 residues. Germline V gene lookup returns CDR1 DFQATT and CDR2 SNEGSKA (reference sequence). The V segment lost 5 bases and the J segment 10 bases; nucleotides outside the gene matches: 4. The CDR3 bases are TGCAGTGCTTCAGGGGGCCGCTCACCCCTCCACTTT. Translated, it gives CSASGGRSPLHF.

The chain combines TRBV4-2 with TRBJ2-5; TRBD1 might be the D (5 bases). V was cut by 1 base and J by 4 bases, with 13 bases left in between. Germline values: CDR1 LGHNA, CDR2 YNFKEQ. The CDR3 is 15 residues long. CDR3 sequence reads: CASSQVWGQGETQYF. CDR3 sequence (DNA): TGTGCCAGCAGCCAAGTATGGGGCCAAGGAGAGACCCAGTACTTC.

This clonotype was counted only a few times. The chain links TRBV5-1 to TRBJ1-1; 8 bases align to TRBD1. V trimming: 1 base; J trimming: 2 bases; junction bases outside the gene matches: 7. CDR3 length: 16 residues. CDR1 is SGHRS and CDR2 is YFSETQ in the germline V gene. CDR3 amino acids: CASSLRTGRLNTEAFF. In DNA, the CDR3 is TGCGCCAGCAGCTTGCGGACAGGGCGGTTAAACACTGAAGCTTTCTTT.

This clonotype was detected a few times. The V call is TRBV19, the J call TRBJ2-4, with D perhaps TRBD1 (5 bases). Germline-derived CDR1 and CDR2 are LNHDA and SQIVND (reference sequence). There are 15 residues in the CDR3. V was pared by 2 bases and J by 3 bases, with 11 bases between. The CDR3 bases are TGTGCCAGTAGTATAAACTGGCAGGGCAAAAACATTCAGTACTTC. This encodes CASSINWQGKNIQYF.

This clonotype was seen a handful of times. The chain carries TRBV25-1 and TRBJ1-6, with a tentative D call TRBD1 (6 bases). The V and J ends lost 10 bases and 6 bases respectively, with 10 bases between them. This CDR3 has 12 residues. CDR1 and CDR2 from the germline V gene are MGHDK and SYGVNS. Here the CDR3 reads CATRGTNSPLHF. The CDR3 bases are TGTGCCACTAGGGGGACTAATTCACCCCTCCACTTT.

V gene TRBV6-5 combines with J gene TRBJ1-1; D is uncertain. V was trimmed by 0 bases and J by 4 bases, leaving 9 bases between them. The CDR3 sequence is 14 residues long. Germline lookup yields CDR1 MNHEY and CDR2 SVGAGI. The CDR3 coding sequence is TGTGCCAGCAGTTACTCGAGAGGCCTCACTGAAGCTTTCTTT. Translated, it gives CASSYSRGLTEAFF.

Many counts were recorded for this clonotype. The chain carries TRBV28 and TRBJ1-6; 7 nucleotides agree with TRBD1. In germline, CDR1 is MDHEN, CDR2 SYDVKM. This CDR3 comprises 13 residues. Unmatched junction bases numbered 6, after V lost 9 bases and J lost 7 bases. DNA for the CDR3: TGTGCCAGTCGACAGGGAGGCAATTCACCCCTCCACTTT. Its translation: CASRQGGNSPLHF.

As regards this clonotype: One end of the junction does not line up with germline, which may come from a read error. CDR3 protein: CSVDSSGANVLSF. The CDR3 DNA reads as TGCAGCGTTGACTCCTCTGGGGCCAACGTCCTGTCTTTC. This chain links TRBV29-1 with TRBJ2-6; weak D call: TRBD1 (5 bases). Germline CDR1 reads SQVTM; CDR2 reads ANQGSEA. The CDR3 totals 13 residues.

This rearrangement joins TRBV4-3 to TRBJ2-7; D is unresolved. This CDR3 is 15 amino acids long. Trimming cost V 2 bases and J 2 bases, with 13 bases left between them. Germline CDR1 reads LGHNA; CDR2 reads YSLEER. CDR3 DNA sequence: TGCGCCAGCAGCCAATCTTGGGGAAGGGCCTACGAGCAGTACTTC. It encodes CASSQSWGRAYEQYF.

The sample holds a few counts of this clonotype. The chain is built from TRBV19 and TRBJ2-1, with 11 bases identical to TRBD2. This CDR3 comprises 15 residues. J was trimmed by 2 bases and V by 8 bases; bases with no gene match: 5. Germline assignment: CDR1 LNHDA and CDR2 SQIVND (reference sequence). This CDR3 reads CASHTGLAAYNEQFF. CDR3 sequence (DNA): TGTGCCAGTCATACGGGACTAGCGGCCTACAATGAGCAGTTCTTC.

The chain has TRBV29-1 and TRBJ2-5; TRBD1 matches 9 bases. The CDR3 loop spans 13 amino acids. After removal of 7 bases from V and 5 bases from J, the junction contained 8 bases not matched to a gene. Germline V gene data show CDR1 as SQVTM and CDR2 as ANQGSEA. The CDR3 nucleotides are TGCAGCGGACAACAGGGGGCCGGGGAGACCCAGTACTTC. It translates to CSGQQGAGETQYF.

This chain's CDR3 is CASSYSPSGGIYNEQFF. The CDR3 coding sequence is TGTGCCAGCAGTTACTCTCCTAGCGGGGGGATATACAATGAGCAGTTCTTC. The gene calls are TRBV6-5 and TRBJ2-1, with 11 bases matching TRBD2. V trimming: 0 bases; J trimming: 4 bases; junction bases outside the gene matches: 5. CDR1 and CDR2 (germline): MNHEY, SVGAGI. The CDR3 is made up of 17 amino acids.

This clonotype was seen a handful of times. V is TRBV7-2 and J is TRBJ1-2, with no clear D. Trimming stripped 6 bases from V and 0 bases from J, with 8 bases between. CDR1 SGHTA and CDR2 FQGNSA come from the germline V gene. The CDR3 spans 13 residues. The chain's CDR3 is CASRGASNYGYTF. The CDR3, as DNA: TGTGCCAGCAGGGGCGCCTCTAACTATGGCTACACCTTC.

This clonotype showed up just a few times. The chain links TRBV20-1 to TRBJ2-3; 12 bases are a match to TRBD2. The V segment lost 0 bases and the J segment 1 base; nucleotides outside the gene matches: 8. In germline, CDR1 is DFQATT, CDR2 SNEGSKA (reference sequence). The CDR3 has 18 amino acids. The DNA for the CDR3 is TGCAGTGCTAGAGATCTGGCTAGCGGGGGGGCCGGCACAGATACGCAGTATTTT. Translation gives CSARDLASGGAGTDTQYF.

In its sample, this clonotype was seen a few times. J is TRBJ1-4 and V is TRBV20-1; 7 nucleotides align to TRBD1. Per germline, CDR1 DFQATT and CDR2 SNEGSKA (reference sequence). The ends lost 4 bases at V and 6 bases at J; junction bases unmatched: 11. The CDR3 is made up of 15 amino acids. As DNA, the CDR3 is TGCAGTGCTATTGACAGGGCAAGGGGGCATGAAAAACTGTTTTTT. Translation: CSAIDRARGHEKLFF.

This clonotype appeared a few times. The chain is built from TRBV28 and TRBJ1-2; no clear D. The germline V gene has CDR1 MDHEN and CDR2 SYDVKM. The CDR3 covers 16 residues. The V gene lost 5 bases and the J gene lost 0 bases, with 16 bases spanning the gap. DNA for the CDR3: TGTGCCAGCAGTCCCCCCGGACTCGGGACTAACTATGGCTACACCTTC. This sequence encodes CASSPPGLGTNYGYTF.

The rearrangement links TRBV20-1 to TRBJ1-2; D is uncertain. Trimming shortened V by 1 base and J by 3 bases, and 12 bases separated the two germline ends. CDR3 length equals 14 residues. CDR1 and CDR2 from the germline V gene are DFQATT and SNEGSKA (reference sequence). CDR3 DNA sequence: TGCAGTGCTAGAGTCTACAGCCTAGACTATGGCTACACCTTC. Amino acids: CSARVYSLDYGYTF.

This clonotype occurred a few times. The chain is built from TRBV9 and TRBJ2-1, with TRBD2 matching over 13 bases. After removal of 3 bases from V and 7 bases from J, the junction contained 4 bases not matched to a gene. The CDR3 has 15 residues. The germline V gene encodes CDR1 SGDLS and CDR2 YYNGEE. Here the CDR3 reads CASSGLAGGSNEQFF. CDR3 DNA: TGTGCCAGCAGCGGACTAGCGGGAGGTTCGAATGAGCAGTTCTTC.

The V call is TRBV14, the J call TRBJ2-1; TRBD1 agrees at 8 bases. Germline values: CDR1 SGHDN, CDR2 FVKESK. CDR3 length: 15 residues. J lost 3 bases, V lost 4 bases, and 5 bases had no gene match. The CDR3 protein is CASSPRQGFYNEQFF. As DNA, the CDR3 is TGTGCCAGCAGCCCCAGACAGGGGTTCTACAATGAGCAGTTCTTC.

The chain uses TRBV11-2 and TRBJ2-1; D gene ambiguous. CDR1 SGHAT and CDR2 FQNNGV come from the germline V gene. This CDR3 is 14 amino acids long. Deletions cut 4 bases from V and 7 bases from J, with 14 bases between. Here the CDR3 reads CASSWDYGVNEQFF. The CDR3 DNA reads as TGTGCCAGCAGCTGGGATTACGGTGTGAATGAGCAGTTCTTC.

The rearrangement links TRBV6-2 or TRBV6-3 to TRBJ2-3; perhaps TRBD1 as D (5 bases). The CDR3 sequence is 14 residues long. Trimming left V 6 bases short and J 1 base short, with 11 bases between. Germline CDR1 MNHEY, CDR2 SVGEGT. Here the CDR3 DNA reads TGTGCCAGCAGCTTCTCGACAGGCACAGATACGCAGTATTTT. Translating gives CASSFSTGTDTQYF.

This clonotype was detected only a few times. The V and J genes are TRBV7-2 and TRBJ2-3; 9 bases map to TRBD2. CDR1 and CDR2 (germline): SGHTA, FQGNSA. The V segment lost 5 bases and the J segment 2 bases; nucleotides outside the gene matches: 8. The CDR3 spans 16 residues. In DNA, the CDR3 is TGTGCCAGCAGCCTACCGCGGGGGGGGTCCACAGATACGCAGTATTTT. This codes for CASSLPRGGSTDTQYF.

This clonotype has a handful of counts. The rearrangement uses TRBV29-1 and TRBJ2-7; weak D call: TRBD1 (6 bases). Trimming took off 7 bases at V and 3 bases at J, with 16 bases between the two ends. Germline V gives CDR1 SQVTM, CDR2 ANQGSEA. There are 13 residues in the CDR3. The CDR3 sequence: CSAEGGVFYEQYF. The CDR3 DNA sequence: TGCAGCGCCGAAGGGGGAGTGTTCTACGAGCAGTACTTC.